The rows below give T cell receptor beta chains drawn from one sample of a study of shared clonotypes between healthy human individuals. Repertoires were generated with immunoSEQ multiplex PCR, while TCRdb's copy carries only in-frame clones and drops some. The data contain more than 1 million clones, approximately 78% of them seen just once; the ten biggest clones take up approximately 0.52%. The sequenced material came from memory CD4+ T cells from PBMCs. The source is a man aged 18 to 29 in good health. Some clones in this sample may be carry-over from other donors' samples. Each CDR3 is given with its conserved first and last residue. Fields, in order: clone size, D gene, V gene, J gene, CDR3 DNA, CDR3 protein. The D gene is left open where the match is weak. Only part of the rows carry a size: once, few, many, or a class if the clone is expanded.

abundance: .
d_gene: TRBD2
v_gene: TRBV7-2
j_gene: TRBJ2-1
CDR3nt: TGTGCCAGCAGCTTAGCGGGGGCGGGAGGGCCAAATGAGCAGTTCTTC
CDR3aa: CASSLAGAGGPNEQFF

abundance: once
d_gene: TRBD1
v_gene: TRBV7-2
j_gene: TRBJ2-7
CDR3nt: TGTGCCAGCAGCTCCGGGACAGGGTACTACGAGCAGTACTTC
CDR3aa: CASSSGTGYYEQYF

abundance: .
d_gene: .
v_gene: TRBV6-6
j_gene: TRBJ2-3
CDR3nt: TGTGCCAGCAGTCGCACCCTAGCCTCTAGCACAGATACGCAGTATTTT
CDR3aa: CASSRTLASSTDTQYF

abundance: .
d_gene: .
v_gene: TRBV7-3
j_gene: TRBJ2-1
CDR3nt: TGTGCCAGCAGCTTACTGACCGCGAACAATGAGCAGTTCTTC
CDR3aa: CASSLLTANNEQFF

abundance: .
d_gene: TRBD2
v_gene: TRBV11-2
j_gene: TRBJ2-3
CDR3nt: TGTGCCAGCAGCCGGGGACTAGCGGGACCCCGCACAGATACGCAGTATTTT
CDR3aa: CASSRGLAGPRTDTQYF

abundance: .
d_gene: .
v_gene: TRBV7-2
j_gene: TRBJ1-1
CDR3nt: TGTGCCATCCGACGATCAGCGAACACTGAAGCTTTCTTT
CDR3aa: CAIRRSANTEAFF

abundance: few
d_gene: .
v_gene: TRBV19
j_gene: TRBJ1-1
CDR3nt: TGTGCCAGTAGTCTACGGACAGCCATGAACACTGAAGCTTTCTTT
CDR3aa: CASSLRTAMNTEAFF

abundance: .
d_gene: TRBD1
v_gene: TRBV30
j_gene: TRBJ1-5
CDR3nt: TGTGCCTGGAGTGCCGGCACCGGGACAGGTGCCGCCAAGTCAAATCAGCCCCAGCATTTT
CDR3aa: CAWSAGTGTGAAKSNQPQHF

abundance: .
d_gene: TRBD2
v_gene: TRBV5-1
j_gene: TRBJ2-7
CDR3nt: TGCGCCAGCAGCTACCAGGCTAGCGGGAGCTCCTACGAGCAGTACTTC
CDR3aa: CASSYQASGSSYEQYF

abundance: .
d_gene: .
v_gene: TRBV5-1
j_gene: TRBJ1-1
CDR3nt: TGCGCCAGCAGCTTGTTGTCAGAGAACACTGAAGCTTTCTTT
CDR3aa: CASSLLSENTEAFF

abundance: .
d_gene: .
v_gene: TRBV19
j_gene: TRBJ1-5
CDR3nt: TGTGCCAGTAGTACCTTCGGGCTGGGCAGCAATCAGCCCCAGCATTTT
CDR3aa: CASSTFGLGSNQPQHF

abundance: .
d_gene: .
v_gene: TRBV5-6
j_gene: TRBJ2-1
CDR3nt: TGTGCCAGCAGCTTGGTCGCTAATGAGCAGTTCTTC
CDR3aa: CASSLVANEQFF

abundance: .
d_gene: TRBD2
v_gene: TRBV2
j_gene: TRBJ2-2
CDR3nt: TGTGCCAGCAGTCGTCCTAGCGGCGGCACCGGGGAGCTGTTTTTT
CDR3aa: CASSRPSGGTGELFF